The clone carrying this TCR beta chain was seen more than once but under ten times. Germline loops: CDR1 SGHDT, CDR2 YYEEEE. CDR3 length: 15 residues. V trimming: 7 bases; J trimming: 8 bases; junction bases outside the gene matches: 12. The source of the sample is a study of blood T cell repertoires in COVID-19. The overall study: Samples of COVID-19 (acute and convalescent) were obtained from the United States, Italy and Spain.

How the authors handled the data: It was from reference gene primer amplification that nucleated cell counts were estimated. Assay: immunoSEQ multiplex PCR; the TCRdb copy retains only in-frame clones and omits some. The DNA was the basis for D and trimming; V, J and clone size are from that table. The repertoire holds about 210,000 clones, with 83% as singletons. The sequence came from a woman aged 40 to 49 with active or convalescent COVID-19. The chain is built from TRBV5-6 and TRBJ1-4; 9 nucleotides align to TRBD1. Sequencing input: peripheral blood. CDR3 nucleotides: TGTGCCAGCGGCGCAGGGACAGGGACGGGGGAAAAACTGTTTTTT. This sequence encodes CASGAGTGTGEKLFF.